Here is one T cell receptor (beta chain) with its context. These data belong to a study of blood T cell repertoires in COVID-19. As for the study in general: PBMCs, B-cell-depleted T cells, or T cells were the source of the cDNA or gDNA that made up the material.

This CDR3 comprises 17 residues. V lost 3 bases, J lost 2 bases, and 10 bases stayed unmatched. Germline CDR1 LNHNV, CDR2 YYDKDF (reference sequence). Original handling: Amplification with reference gene primers provided the estimates of nucleated cell counts. TCRdb keeps only in-frame clones here, not all; method: immunoSEQ multiplex PCR. That table gives V, J and clone size, and the DNA gave D and trimming. Of approximately 150,000 clones listed, roughly 88% are singletons. All enrollees were roughly 18 to 89 years old and from 20 to 25 US areas. Participant-reported clinical history was the basis for cohort assignment.

Sample: PBMCs or T cells enriched from blood (not recorded which). The chain recombines TRBV15 with TRBJ1-5, with 7 bases fitting TRBD1. The source is a man aged 65-85 years who had been exposed to COVID-19. In DNA form, the CDR3 reads TGTGCCACCAGCAGCGTACTCCAGGGGGTTCGCAATCAGCCCCAGCATTTT. Encoded protein: CATSSVLQGVRNQPQHF.